This T cell receptor (beta chain) was retrieved from a study of cytomegalovirus exposure and HLA in healthy donors. The CDR3 has 14 residues. Germline V lookup: CDR1 SQVTM, CDR2 ANQGSEA. Deletions cut 1 base from V and 6 bases from J, with 16 bases between. The study ran its PCR with 60 Vbeta and 13 Jbeta primers. Repertoires were generated with immunoSEQ multiplex PCR, while TCRdb's copy carries only in-frame clones and drops some. This table lists more than 45,000 clones. This TCR derives from a male donor in good health and CMV-seronegative. The chain uses TRBV29-1 and TRBJ2-7; D may be TRBD1 (6 bases). Sequencing used PBMCs. CDR3 bases: TGCAGCGTTGAAGCCAGGGGAAAGGCAGGCGAGCAGTACTTC. As protein: CSVEARGKAGEQYF.